The entry below describes one T cell receptor (beta chain). Its specificity is unknown. The data derive from a study of T cell responses to AZD1222 COVID-19 vaccine. Study outcomes and limitations: White British donors predominated, females outnumbered males, and clonal diversity was possibly underestimated. Repertoires in all cases were sampled only once the peak T cell response had passed. Baseline seropositives among AZD1222 recipients totaled only five to seven. Regions 160-218 and 743-854 held dominance among vaccine-associated CD4 TCRs, which spanned spike.

Only in-frame clones appear in the TCRdb table, and some are missing; sequencing was by immunoSEQ multiplex PCR. The repertoire holds 110,000 or so clones, with 87% as singletons. This sequence originates from an adult in good health. The material sequenced was peripheral blood, taken on day 0 of AZD1222 vaccination.

The CDR3, as DNA: TGTGCCAGCAGCCCGGACCCAGCGGGAGCTTTCTTT. Amino acids: CASSPDPAGAFF. This chain connects TRBV7-8 to TRBJ1-1; no clear D gene. Germline loops: CDR1 SGHVS, CDR2 FQNEAQ. V shed 5 bases and J shed 10 bases, with 14 bases lying between them. The CDR3 contains 12 residues.